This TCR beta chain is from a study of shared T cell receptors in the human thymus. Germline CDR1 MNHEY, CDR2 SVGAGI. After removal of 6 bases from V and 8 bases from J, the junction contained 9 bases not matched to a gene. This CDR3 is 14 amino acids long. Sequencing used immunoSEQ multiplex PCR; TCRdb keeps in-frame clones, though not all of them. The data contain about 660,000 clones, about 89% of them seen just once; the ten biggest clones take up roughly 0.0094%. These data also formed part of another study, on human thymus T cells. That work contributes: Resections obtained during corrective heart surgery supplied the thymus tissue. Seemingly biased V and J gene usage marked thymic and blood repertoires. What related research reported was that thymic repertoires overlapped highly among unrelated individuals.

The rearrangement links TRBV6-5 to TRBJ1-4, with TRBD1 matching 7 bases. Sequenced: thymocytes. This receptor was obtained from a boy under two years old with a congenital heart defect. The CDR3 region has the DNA TGTGCCAGCAGGACGACAGGGTTGCGAGAAAAACTGTTTTTT. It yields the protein CASRTTGLREKLFF.